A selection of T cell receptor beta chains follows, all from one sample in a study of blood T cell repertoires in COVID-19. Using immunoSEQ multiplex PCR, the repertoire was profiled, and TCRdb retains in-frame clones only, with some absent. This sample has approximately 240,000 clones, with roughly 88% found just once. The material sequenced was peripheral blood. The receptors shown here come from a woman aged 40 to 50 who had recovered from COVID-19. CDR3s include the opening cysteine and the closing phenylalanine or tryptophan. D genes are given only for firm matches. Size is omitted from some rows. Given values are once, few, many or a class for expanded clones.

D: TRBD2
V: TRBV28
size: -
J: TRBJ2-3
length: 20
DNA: TGTGCCAGCAGTTCCCTTCCCCTAGCGGGGGGGCCGATTGGCACAGATACGCAGTATTTT
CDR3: CASSSLPLAGGPIGTDTQYF

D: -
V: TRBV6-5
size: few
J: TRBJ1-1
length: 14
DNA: TGTGCCAGCAGAACGGGGGGTAGGAACACTGAAGCTTTCTTT
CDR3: CASRTGGRNTEAFF

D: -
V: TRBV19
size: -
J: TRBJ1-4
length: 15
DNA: TGTGCCAGTAGTATAGGAGGTCAGTTGAATGAAAAACTGTTTTTT
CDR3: CASSIGGQLNEKLFF

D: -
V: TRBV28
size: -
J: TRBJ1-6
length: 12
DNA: TGTGCCAGCAGTACGGTTTTTTCACCCCTCCACTTT
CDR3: CASSTVFSPLHF

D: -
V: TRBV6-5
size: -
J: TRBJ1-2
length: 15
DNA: TGTGCCAGCACCATGACCGGGGGAGGCGAATATGGCTACACCTTC
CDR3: CASTMTGGGEYGYTF

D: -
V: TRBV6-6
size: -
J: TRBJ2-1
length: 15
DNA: TGTGCCAGCACCCGACCCGGGACACAGCACAATGAGCAGTTCTTC
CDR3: CASTRPGTQHNEQFF

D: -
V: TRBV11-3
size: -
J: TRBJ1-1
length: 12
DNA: TGTGCCAGCAGCCGGGGAGAAGACGAAGCTTTCTTT
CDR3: CASSRGEDEAFF

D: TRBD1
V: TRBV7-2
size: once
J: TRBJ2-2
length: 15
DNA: TGTGCCAGCAGCCACCGACAGGGGCGGACCGGGGAGCTGTTTTTT
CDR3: CASSHRQGRTGELFF

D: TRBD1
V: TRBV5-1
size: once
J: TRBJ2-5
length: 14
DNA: TGCGCCAGCAGCCGACAGGGGGCCTACGAGACCCAGTACTTC
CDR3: CASSRQGAYETQYF

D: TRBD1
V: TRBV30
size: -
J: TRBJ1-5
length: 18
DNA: TGTGCCTGGTCTGGCGCCCTTCTCCCGGGACAGGGTAACCAGCCCCAGCATTTT
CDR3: CAWSGALLPGQGNQPQHF

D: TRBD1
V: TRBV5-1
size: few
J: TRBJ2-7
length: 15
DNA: TGCGCCAGCAGTCGAGGACAGGGGGCCTTTCGCGAGCAGTACTTC
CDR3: CASSRGQGAFREQYF

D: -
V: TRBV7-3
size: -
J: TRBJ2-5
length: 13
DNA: TGTGCCAGCAGCTTTTCAGGGTCAGAGACCCAGTACTTC
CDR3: CASSFSGSETQYF

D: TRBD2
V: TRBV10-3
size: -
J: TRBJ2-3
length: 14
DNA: TGTGCCATGAGGAAAGCGGGGGGGAAAGATACGCAGTATTTT
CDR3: CAMRKAGGKDTQYF

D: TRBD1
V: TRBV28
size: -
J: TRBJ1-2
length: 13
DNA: TGTGCCAGCAGAAGCAGGACAGGGGATGGCTACACCTTC
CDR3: CASRSRTGDGYTF

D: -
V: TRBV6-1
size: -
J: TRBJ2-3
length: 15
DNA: TGTGCCAGCAGTGAACCGTCCAGATCCACAGATACGCAGTATTTT
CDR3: CASSEPSRSTDTQYF

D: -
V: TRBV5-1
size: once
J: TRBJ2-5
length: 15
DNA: TGCGCCAGCGGGGGGGGACACGGGAGAACGGAGACCCAGTACTTC
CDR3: CASGGGHGRTETQYF

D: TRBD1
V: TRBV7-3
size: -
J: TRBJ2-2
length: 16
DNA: TGTGCCAGCAGCTTCCTAGGGGGCGCGAACACCGGGGAGCTGTTTTTT
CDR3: CASSFLGGANTGELFF

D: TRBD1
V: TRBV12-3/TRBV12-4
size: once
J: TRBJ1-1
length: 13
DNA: TGTGCCAGCAGTTCACAGGGGAGCACTGAAGCTTTCTTT
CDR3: CASSSQGSTEAFF

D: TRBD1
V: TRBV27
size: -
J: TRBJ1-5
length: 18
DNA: TGTGCCAGCAGCCCGGGGACAGGGGGCCGGGGGCGCAATCAGCCCCAGCATTTT
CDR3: CASSPGTGGRGRNQPQHF

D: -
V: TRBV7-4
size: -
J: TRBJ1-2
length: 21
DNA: TGTGCCAGCAGCCTACAACATTCGTTTGCCAATTTCGGGCCGGGGGTCGATGGCTACACCTTC
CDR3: CASSLQHSFANFGPGVDGYTF

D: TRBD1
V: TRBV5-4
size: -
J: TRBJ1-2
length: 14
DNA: TGTGCCAGCAGCATGGACAGGGGAGACTATGGCTACACCTTC
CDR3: CASSMDRGDYGYTF

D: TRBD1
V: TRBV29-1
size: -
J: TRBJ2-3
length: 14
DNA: TGCAGCGTTGTAGCCGGGACAGTCACAGATACGCAGTATTTT
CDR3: CSVVAGTVTDTQYF

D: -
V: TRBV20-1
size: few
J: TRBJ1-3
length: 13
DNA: TGCAGTGCTAGTCAACAGCTTGGAAACACCATATATTTT
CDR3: CSASQQLGNTIYF

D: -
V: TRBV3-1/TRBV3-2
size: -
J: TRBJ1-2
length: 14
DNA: TGTGCCAGCAGTCATCAGGGGAATAACTATGGCTACACCTTC
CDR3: CASSHQGNNYGYTF

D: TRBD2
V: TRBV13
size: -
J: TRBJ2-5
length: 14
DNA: TGTGCCAGCAGCTCACTAGCGGGGCAAGAGACCCAGTACTTC
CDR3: CASSSLAGQETQYF

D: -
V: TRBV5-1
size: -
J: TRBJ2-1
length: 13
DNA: TGCGCCAGCAGCCTAGGGAGCCACAATGAGCAGTTCTTC
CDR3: CASSLGSHNEQFF

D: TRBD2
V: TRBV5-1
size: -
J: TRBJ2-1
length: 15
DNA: TGCGCCAGCAGCTATTTAGCGGGGGTCAACAATGAGCAGTTCTTC
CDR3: CASSYLAGVNNEQFF

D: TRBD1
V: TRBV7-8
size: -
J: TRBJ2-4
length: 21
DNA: TGTGCCAGCAGCCTCGACGTGTGGGACAGGGATTTAAGTGTACCCAAAAACATTCAGTACTTC
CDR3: CASSLDVWDRDLSVPKNIQYF

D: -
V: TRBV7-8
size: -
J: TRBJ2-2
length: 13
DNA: TGTGCCAGCAGCTTACATCCGGGACTTGAGCTGTTTTTT
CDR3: CASSLHPGLELFF

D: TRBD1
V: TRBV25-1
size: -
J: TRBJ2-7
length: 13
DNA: TGTGCCAGCACGGGACAGGGATTCTACGAGCAGTACTTC
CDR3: CASTGQGFYEQYF

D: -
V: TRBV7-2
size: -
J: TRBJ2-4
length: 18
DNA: TGTGCCAGCAGCTTAGTAGTAGGTGGGCCCCTAGCCAAAAACATTCAGTACTTC
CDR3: CASSLVVGGPLAKNIQYF

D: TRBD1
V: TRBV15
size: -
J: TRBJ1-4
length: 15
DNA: TGTGCCACCAGCGGAGGAGGGACAGGGAAGGTAAAACTGTTTTTT
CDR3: CATSGGGTGKVKLFF

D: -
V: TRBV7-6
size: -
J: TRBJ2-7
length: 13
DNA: TGTGCCAGCAGCAAGACACTTTCCTACGAGCAGTACTTC
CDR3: CASSKTLSYEQYF

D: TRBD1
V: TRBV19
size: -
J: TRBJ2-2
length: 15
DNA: TGTGCCAGTAGTACCGGACAGGGAGGCACCGGGGAGCTGTTTTTT
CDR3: CASSTGQGGTGELFF

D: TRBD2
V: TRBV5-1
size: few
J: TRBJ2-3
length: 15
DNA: TGCGCCAGCACTATGGAAGGCGGGAGTTCGGGTACGCAGTATTTT
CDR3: CASTMEGGSSGTQYF

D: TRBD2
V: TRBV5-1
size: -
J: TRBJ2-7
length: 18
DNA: TGCGCCAGCAGCTTGATACTGGAACTAGCGGGGTTCTCCTACGAGCAGTACTTC
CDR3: CASSLILELAGFSYEQYF

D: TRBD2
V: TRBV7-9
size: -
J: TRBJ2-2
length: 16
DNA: TGTGCCAGCAGCTTTCGGAGCGGGGGCAACACCGGGGAGCTGTTTTTT
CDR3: CASSFRSGGNTGELFF

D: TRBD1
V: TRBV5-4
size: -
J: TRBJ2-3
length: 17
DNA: TGTGCCAGCAGCCCCACCCTCCGGGACAGGGGCACAGATACGCAGTATTTT
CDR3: CASSPTLRDRGTDTQYF

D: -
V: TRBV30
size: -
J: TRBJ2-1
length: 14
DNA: TGTGCCTGGAATCGGGAAAGCTCCTACAATGAGCAGTTCTTC
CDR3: CAWNRESSYNEQFF

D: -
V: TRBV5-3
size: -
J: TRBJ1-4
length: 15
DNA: TGTGCCAGAAGCCAGACGACAAGGCCTAATGAAAAACTGTTTTTT
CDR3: CARSQTTRPNEKLFF

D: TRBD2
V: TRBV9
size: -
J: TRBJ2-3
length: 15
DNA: TGTGCCAGCACCGGGACTAGTTTTGCGACAGATACGCAGTATTTT
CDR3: CASTGTSFATDTQYF

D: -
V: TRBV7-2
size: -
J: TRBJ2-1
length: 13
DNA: TGTGCCAGCAGCTTAGTAGAACGGTATGAGCAGTTCTTC
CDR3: CASSLVERYEQFF

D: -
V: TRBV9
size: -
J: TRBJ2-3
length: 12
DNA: TGTGCCAGCAGCGCCGAGGCAGATACGCAGTATTTT
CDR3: CASSAEADTQYF

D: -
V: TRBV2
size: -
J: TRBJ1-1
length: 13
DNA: TGTGCCAGCGTGGTCGGAGTGAACACTGAAGCTTTCTTT
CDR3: CASVVGVNTEAFF

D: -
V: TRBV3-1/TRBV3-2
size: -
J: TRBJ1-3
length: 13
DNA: TGTGCCAGCAGCTCACTAGGTGGAAACACCATATATTTT
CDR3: CASSSLGGNTIYF

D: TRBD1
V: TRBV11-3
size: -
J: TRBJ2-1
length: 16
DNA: TGTGCCAGCAGCTTCGGGACAGAGAGGGGCAACAATGAGCAGTTCTTC
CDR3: CASSFGTERGNNEQFF

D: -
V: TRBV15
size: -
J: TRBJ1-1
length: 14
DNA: TGTGCCACCAGTGTTGACAGGACTCCCACTGAAGCTTTCTTT
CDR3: CATSVDRTPTEAFF

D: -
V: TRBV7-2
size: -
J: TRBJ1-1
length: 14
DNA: TGTGCCAGCAGCTTAACAGAGTTGAACACTGAAGCTTTCTTT
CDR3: CASSLTELNTEAFF

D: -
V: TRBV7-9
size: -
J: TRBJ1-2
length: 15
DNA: TGTGCCAGCAGCCCAGCAGGGATAACTACCTATGGCTACACCTTC
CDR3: CASSPAGITTYGYTF

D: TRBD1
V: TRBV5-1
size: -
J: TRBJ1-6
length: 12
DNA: TGCGCCAGCAGCGAGACAGGGGCACCCCTCCACTTT
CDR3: CASSETGAPLHF

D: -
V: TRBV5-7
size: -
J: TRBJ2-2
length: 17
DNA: TGTGCCAGCAGCTTGGCCGATGGTGACAGGAAGGCCGGGGAGCTGTTTTTT
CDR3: CASSLADGDRKAGELFF

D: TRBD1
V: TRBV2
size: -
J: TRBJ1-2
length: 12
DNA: TGTGCCAGCCAAGACAGGGGCTATGGCTACACCTTC
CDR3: CASQDRGYGYTF